This T cell receptor beta chain was found in a study of OX40 agonist ivuxolimab in advanced cancers. At the level of the study: Among those enrolled, mean age was about 58 years (range about 23 to 80) and 75% to 90% were male. Earlier treatment with anti-PD-1, anti-PD-L1 or anti-CTLA-4 was permitted, and about 40% had received some.

Study results and limitations: Among T cells, CD8+ cells averaged more expanded clones than CD4+ cells. Low clonal expansion, among the lowest seen, marked partial responders at 0.1-3.0 mg/kg.

Data came from immunoSEQ multiplex PCR; TCRdb stores just in-frame clones and leaves some out. The table has about 79,000 clones, around 90% seen once. About this clone itself: Its antigen is unknown.

This receptor was identified in an adult with an advanced solid tumor such as melanoma, head and neck, liver or kidney cancer. This sample comprised CD4+ or CD8+ T cells sorted from blood, obtained in a trial of the OX40 agonist ivuxolimab.

CDR3: CASSWFRGSSDTQYF. The CDR3 coding sequence is TGCGCCAGCAGCTGGTTCCGGGGCTCCAGCGATACGCAGTATTTT. This chain links TRBV5-1 with TRBJ2-3, with D possibly being TRBD1 or TRBD2 (5 bases each). The V end lost 3 bases, the J end lost 6 bases, and 17 bases lay between the germline ends. The germline V gene encodes CDR1 SGHRS and CDR2 YFSETQ. The length of the CDR3 is 15 residues.